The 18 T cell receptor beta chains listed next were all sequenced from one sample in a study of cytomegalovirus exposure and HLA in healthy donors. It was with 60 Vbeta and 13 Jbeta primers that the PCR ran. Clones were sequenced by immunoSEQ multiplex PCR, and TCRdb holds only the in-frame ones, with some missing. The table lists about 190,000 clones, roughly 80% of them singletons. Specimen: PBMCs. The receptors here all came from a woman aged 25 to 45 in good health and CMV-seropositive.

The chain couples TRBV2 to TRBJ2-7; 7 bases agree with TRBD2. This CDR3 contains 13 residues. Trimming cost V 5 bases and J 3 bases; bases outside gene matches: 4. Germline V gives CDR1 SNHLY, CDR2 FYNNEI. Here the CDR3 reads CASSSGGRYEQYF. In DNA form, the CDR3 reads TGTGCCAGCAGTTCGGGGGGACGCTACGAGCAGTACTTC.

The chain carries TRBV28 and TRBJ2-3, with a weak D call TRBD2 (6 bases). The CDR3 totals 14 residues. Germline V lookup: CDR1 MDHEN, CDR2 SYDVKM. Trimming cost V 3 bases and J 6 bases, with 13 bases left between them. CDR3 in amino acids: CASSLGGGPDTQYF. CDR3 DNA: TGTGCCAGCAGTTTGGGGGGTGGACCGGATACGCAGTATTTT.

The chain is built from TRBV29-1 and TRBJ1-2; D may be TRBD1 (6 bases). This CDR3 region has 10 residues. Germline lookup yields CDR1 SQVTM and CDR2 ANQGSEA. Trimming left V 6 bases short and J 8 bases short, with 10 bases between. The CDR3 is CSVTGDGYTF. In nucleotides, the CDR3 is TGCAGCGTGACAGGTGACGGCTACACCTTC.

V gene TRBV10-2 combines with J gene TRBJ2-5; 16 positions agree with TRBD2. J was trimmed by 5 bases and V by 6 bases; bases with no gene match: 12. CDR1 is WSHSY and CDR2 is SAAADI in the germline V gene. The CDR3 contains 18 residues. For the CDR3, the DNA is TGCGCCAGCAGGGACTTGAAACCGGGACTAGCGGGAGGGGAGACCCAGTACTTC. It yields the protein CASRDLKPGLAGGETQYF.

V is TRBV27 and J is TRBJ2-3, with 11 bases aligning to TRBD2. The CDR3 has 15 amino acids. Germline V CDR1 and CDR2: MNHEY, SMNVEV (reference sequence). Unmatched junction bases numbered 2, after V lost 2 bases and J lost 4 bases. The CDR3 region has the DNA TGTGCCAGCAGTTTAACTAGCGGGAGTTCAGATACGCAGTATTTT. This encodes CASSLTSGSSDTQYF.

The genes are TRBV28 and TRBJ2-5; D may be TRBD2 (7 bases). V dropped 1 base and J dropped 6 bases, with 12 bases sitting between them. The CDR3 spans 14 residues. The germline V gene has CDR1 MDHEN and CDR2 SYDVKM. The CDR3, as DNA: TGTGCCAGCAGTTTATCGGCGGGGGCGAAGACCCAGTACTTC. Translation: CASSLSAGAKTQYF.

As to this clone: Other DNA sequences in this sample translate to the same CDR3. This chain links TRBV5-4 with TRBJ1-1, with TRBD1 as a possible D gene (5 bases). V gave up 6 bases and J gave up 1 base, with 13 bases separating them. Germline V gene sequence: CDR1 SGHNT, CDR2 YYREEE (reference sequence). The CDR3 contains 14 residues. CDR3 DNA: TGTGCCAGCAACTACGGGGGAACGAACACTGAAGCTTTCTTT. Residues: CASNYGGTNTEAFF.

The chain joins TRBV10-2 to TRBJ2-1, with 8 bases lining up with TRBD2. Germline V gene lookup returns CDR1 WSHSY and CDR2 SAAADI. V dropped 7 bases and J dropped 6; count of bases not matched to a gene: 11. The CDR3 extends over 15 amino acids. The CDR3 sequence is CASTSIQRGFNEQFF. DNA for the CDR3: TGCGCCAGCACCTCCATACAGCGGGGGTTCAATGAGCAGTTCTTC.

CDR3 in DNA: TGTGCCAGCAGACGGACTAGCGGAGCGAACACCGGGGAGCTGTTTTTT. Translating it yields CASRRTSGANTGELFF. This chain uses TRBV6-6 with TRBJ2-2; 10 nucleotides align to TRBD2. Germline CDR1 is MNHNY and CDR2 is SVGAGI (reference sequence). The CDR3 is made up of 16 amino acids. After removal of 6 bases from V and 0 bases from J, the junction contained 4 bases not matched to a gene.

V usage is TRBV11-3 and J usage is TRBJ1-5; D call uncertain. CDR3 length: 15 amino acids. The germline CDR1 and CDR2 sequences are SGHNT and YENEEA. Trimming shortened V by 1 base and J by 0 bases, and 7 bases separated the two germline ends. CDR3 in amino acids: CASSLVQVSNQPQHF. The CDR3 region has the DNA TGTGCCAGCAGCTTAGTCCAGGTTAGCAATCAGCCCCAGCATTTT.

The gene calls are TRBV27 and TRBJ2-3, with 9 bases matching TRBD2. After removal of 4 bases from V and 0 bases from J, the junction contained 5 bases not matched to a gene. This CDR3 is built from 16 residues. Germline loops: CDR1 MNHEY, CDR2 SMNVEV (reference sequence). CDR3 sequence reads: CASSSRLAVSTDTQYF. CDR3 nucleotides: TGTGCCAGCAGTTCCCGACTAGCGGTTAGCACAGATACGCAGTATTTT.

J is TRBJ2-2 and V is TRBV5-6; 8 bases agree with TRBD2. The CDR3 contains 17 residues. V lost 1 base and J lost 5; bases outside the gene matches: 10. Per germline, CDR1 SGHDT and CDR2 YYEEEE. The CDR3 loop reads CASSLSGGRRVTGELFF. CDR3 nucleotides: TGTGCCAGCAGCTTGTCGGGGGGGCGACGTGTGACCGGGGAGCTGTTTTTT.

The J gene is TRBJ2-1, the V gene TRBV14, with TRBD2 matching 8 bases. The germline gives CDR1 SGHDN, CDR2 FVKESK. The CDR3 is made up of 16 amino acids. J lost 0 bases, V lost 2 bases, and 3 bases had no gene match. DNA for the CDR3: TGTGCCAGCAGCCAACGGCTAGCGGGCTCCTACAATGAGCAGTTCTTC. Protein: CASSQRLAGSYNEQFF. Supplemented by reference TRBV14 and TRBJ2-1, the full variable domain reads EAGVTQFPSHSVIEKGQTVTLRCDPISGHDNLYWYRRVMGKEIKFLLHFVKESKQDESGMPNNRFLAERTGGTYSTLKVQPAELEDSGVYFCASSQRLAGSYNEQFFGPGTRLTVL.

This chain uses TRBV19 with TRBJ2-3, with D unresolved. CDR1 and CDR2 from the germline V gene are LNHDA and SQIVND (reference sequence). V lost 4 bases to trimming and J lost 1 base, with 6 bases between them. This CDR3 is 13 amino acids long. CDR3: CASSSLRTDTQYF. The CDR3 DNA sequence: TGTGCCAGTAGTAGTCTACGCACAGATACGCAGTATTTT.

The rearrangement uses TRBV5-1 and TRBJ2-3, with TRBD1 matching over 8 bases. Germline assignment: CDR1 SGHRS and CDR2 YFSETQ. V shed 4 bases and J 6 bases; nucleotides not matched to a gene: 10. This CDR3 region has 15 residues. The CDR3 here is CASSTSKTGVDTQYF. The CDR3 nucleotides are TGCGCCAGCAGCACATCCAAGACAGGGGTGGATACGCAGTATTTT.

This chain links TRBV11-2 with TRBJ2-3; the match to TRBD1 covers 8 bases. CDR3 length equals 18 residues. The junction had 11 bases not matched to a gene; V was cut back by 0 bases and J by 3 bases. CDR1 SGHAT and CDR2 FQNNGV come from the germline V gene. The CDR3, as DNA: TGTGCCAGCAGCTTAGAGCGTACCCCGGGACAGGAGACAGATACGCAGTATTTT. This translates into CASSLERTPGQETDTQYF.

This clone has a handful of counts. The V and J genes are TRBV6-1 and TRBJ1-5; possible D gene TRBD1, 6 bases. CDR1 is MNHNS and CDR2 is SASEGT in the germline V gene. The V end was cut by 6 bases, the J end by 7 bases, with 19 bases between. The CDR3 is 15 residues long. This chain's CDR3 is CASSRGQIGEQPQHF. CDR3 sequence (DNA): TGTGCCAGCAGCCGTGGACAGATAGGGGAGCAGCCCCAGCATTTT.

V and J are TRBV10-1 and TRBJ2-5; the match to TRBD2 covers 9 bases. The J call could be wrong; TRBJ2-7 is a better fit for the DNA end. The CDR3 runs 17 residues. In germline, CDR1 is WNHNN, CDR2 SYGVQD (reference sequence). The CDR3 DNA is TGCGCCAGAGGGCACGGTGGTTCGCTAGCGGGATTTGGCGAGCAGTACTTC. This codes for CARGHGGSLAGFGEQYF.